These 22 T cell receptor beta chains share one sample of origin, sequenced in a study of blood T cell repertoires in COVID-19. Method: immunoSEQ multiplex PCR; TCRdb's copy keeps in-frame clones and lacks some. The profile shows 300,000 to 400,000 clones, around nine tenths of them singletons. Sequenced material: PBMCs or T cells enriched from blood (not recorded which). The receptors originated from a woman aged 25 to 39 with acute COVID-19.

The chain is built from TRBV7-2 and TRBJ2-1; possible D gene TRBD2, 5 bases. Germline lookup yields CDR1 SGHTA and CDR2 FQGNSA. V was pared by 5 bases and J by 1 base, with 12 bases between. The CDR3 contains 15 residues. CDR3 region: CASSPSPASYNEQFF. The CDR3 DNA follows: TGTGCCAGCAGCCCTAGCCCAGCTTCCTACAATGAGCAGTTCTTC.

CDR3 DNA: TGTGCCACCAGTGATTCGGGACAGGGGTCGCCCTACGAGCAGTACTTC. Translation: CATSDSGQGSPYEQYF. The V and J genes are TRBV24-1 and TRBJ2-7, with 10 bases identical to TRBD1. Germline CDR1 is KGHDR and CDR2 is SFDVKD. J was trimmed by 2 bases and V by 2 bases; bases with no gene match: 5. This CDR3 is built from 16 residues.

This chain connects TRBV27 to TRBJ2-7, with D perhaps TRBD2 (6 bases). CDR1 MNHEY and CDR2 SMNVEV come from the germline V gene (reference sequence). V dropped 5 bases and J dropped 3 bases, with 26 bases sitting between them. The CDR3 sequence is 18 residues long. CDR3 sequence (DNA): TGTGCCAGCAGTCAAAAGGAGGGCCCGACTAGAATTGGCTACGAGCAGTACTTC. Translating gives CASSQKEGPTRIGYEQYF.

The rearrangement uses TRBV7-6 and TRBJ1-6, with D tentatively TRBD1 (5 bases). The CDR3 consists of 15 residues. Per germline, CDR1 SGHVS and CDR2 FNYEAQ. Trimming took off 2 bases at V and 6 bases at J, with 11 bases between the two ends. The CDR3 loop reads CASSLKGSGNSPLHF. As DNA, the CDR3 is TGTGCCAGCAGCTTAAAGGGGTCTGGTAATTCACCCCTCCACTTT.

The chain combines TRBV11-3 with TRBJ2-2, with 8 bases fitting TRBD2. V shed 5 bases, J shed 7 bases, and the junction held 6 bases outside the gene matches. CDR1 SGHNT and CDR2 YENEEA come from the germline V gene. There are 14 residues in the CDR3. This CDR3 reads CASSPRRGVGELFF. In nucleotides, the CDR3 is TGTGCCAGCAGCCCCCGGCGGGGGGTCGGGGAGCTGTTTTTT.

This chain links TRBV28 with TRBJ1-5; TRBD1 might be the D (6 bases). Germline V gives CDR1 MDHEN, CDR2 SYDVKM. The CDR3 loop spans 17 amino acids. Trimming removed 4 bases from V and 0 bases from J, with 16 bases in between. The CDR3 DNA is TGTGCCAGCAGTTCGCCACAGGGTTATGGTAGCAATCAGCCCCAGCATTTT. Its translation is CASSSPQGYGSNQPQHF.

The J gene is TRBJ2-7, the V gene TRBV11-1; a weak D match, TRBD2 (5 bases). The V gene's germline CDR1 is SGHAT and CDR2 FQDESV (reference sequence). This CDR3 is 15 amino acids long. The V and J ends lost 7 bases and 0 bases respectively, with 16 bases between them. CDR3 sequence: CASTTPGKSSYEQYF. The CDR3, as DNA: TGTGCCAGCACCACGCCGGGGAAGAGCTCCTACGAGCAGTACTTC.

This clone was observed a single time. J is TRBJ1-5 and V is TRBV18; a possible D gene is TRBD1 (6 bases). Germline CDR1 and CDR2: KGHSH and LQKENI. V lost 3 bases, J lost 2 bases, and 11 bases lay in between. The CDR3 loop spans 15 amino acids. The CDR3 loop is CASSPPNRGNQPQHF. The CDR3 bases are TGTGCCAGCTCACCTCCCAACAGGGGCAATCAGCCCCAGCATTTT.

The chain is built from TRBV20-1 and TRBJ2-7; D is uncertain. Trimming cost V 3 bases and J 2 bases, with 14 bases left between them. The CDR3 has 14 residues. Germline V lookup: CDR1 DFQATT, CDR2 SNEGSKA (reference sequence). In DNA, the CDR3 is TGCAGTGCTAGTCTACAGACCAGCACCTACGAGCAGTACTTC. Its protein is CSASLQTSTYEQYF.

This clone has just a few counts. The chain carries TRBV4-1 and TRBJ2-2; 7 bases fit TRBD1. This CDR3 has 16 amino acids. Trimming removed 8 bases from V and 4 bases from J; junction bases left unmatched: 13. From germline, CDR1 is MGHRA and CDR2 YSYEKL. The CDR3: CASLPWTGAGTGELFF. CDR3 nucleotide sequence: TGCGCCAGCCTTCCCTGGACAGGTGCGGGCACCGGGGAGCTGTTTTTT.

The CDR3 protein is CASSPSLADEQFF. The CDR3 DNA is TGCGCCAGCAGCCCCTCCCTAGCGGATGAGCAGTTCTTC. The J gene is TRBJ2-1, the V gene TRBV10-1, with 7 nucleotides matching TRBD2. The V and J ends lost 6 bases and 8 bases, in that order; junction bases with no gene match: 7. Germline CDR1 and CDR2: WNHNN and SYGVQD (reference sequence). This CDR3 has 13 amino acids.

The chain uses TRBV6-5 and TRBJ1-2; 9 bases match TRBD1. Germline CDR1 is MNHEY and CDR2 is SVGAGI. The CDR3 extends over 15 amino acids. Trimming cost V 6 bases and J 4 bases; bases outside gene matches: 9. The CDR3 sequence is CASRVTGGSLYGYTF. CDR3 DNA: TGTGCCAGCAGAGTTACAGGGGGCTCTCTCTATGGCTACACCTTC.

The CDR3 DNA follows: TGTGCCAGCAGTGGGGACACCCACAATGAGCAGTTCTTC. As protein: CASSGDTHNEQFF. The genes are TRBV7-3 and TRBJ2-1; a possible D gene is TRBD1 (6 bases). Per germline, CDR1 SGHTA and CDR2 FQGTGA. V lost 6 bases and J lost 5, with 11 bases in between. The CDR3 totals 13 residues.

This clone is a singleton in its sample. This rearrangement joins TRBV18 to TRBJ2-7; the match to TRBD2 covers 9 bases. Looked up from germline, CDR1 is KGHSH and CDR2 is LQKENI. Trimming cost V 3 bases and J 4 bases; bases outside gene matches: 7. This CDR3 spans 15 amino acids. For the CDR3, the DNA is TGTGCCAGCTCACCGACGAGCGGGGGGCGTTACGAGCAGTACTTC. Protein product: CASSPTSGGRYEQYF.

The CDR3 DNA reads TGTGCCAGCAGTATCGGACAGGGGAGCGAGCAGTACTTC. Its translation: CASSIGQGSEQYF. This chain uses TRBV27 with TRBJ2-7; 9 nucleotides agree with TRBD1. The length of the CDR3 is 13 residues. J gave up 6 bases and V 5 bases, and 5 bases lay outside the gene matches. Germline CDR1 and CDR2: MNHEY and SMNVEV (reference sequence).

The chain carries TRBV7-9 and TRBJ2-2, with TRBD1 identical over 9 bases. The CDR3 spans 15 residues. V shed 5 bases and J 6 bases; nucleotides not matched to a gene: 7. Germline-derived CDR1 and CDR2 are SEHNR and FQNEAQ (reference sequence). CDR3 protein: CASSNRGLGSGELFF. Here the CDR3 DNA reads TGTGCCAGCAGCAACAGGGGGCTGGGGTCCGGGGAGCTGTTTTTT.

The chain recombines TRBV7-9 with TRBJ1-5; TRBD1 matches at 12 bases. V lost 5 bases and J lost 6; bases outside the gene matches: 11. CDR1 and CDR2 (germline): SEHNR, FQNEAQ (reference sequence). CDR3 length: 17 residues. This CDR3 reads CASSTSGQGAGVQPQHF. The CDR3 nucleotides are TGTGCCAGCAGCACCTCGGGACAGGGGGCGGGGGTTCAGCCCCAGCATTTT.

CDR3 loop: CASSFGRPSTDTQYF. In DNA form, the CDR3 reads TGCGCCAGCAGCTTCGGTCGCCCCAGCACAGATACGCAGTATTTT. The chain joins TRBV5-1 to TRBJ2-3, with no clear D. The CDR3 is 15 residues long. CDR1 and CDR2 from the germline V gene are SGHRS and YFSETQ. V was trimmed by 2 bases and J by 0 bases, leaving 10 bases between them.

This chain joins TRBV5-4 and TRBJ2-1; maybe TRBD2 (6 bases). CDR1 and CDR2 (germline): SGHNT, YYREEE (reference sequence). The CDR3 contains 15 residues. Trimming removed 0 bases from V and 5 bases from J, with 12 bases in between. DNA for the CDR3: TGTGCCAGCAGCTTGGGCATAGCGGACAACAATGAGCAGTTCTTC. Translated: CASSLGIADNNEQFF.

The chain carries TRBV25-1 and TRBJ1-4; 9 nucleotides line up with TRBD1. The CDR3 totals 14 residues. Germline CDR1 is MGHDK and CDR2 is SYGVNS. V was clipped by 7 bases and J by 6 bases; unmatched bases: 6. The CDR3: CASTPGTGYEKLFF. For the CDR3, the DNA is TGTGCCAGCACTCCCGGGACAGGGTATGAAAAACTGTTTTTT.

This sequence joins TRBV18 and TRBJ1-2; D perhaps matches TRBD1 (5 bases). Per the germline V gene, CDR1 is KGHSH and CDR2 is LQKENI. The V end lost 6 bases, the J end lost 4 bases, and 21 bases lay between the germline ends. The CDR3 covers 16 residues. The CDR3 DNA follows: TGTGCCAGCTCGGGCAGATTAAGCACAGGCCTCTATGGCTACACCTTC. Encoded protein: CASSGRLSTGLYGYTF.

The chain joins TRBV18 to TRBJ1-6; TRBD1 matches 11 bases. Germline loops: CDR1 KGHSH, CDR2 LQKENI. The CDR3 sequence is 13 residues long. The V gene end was trimmed by 5 bases and the J gene end by 15 bases; junction bases not matched to a gene: 6. CDR3 in DNA: TGTGCCAGCTCAGGACAGGGGGCGGACCTCCTCCACTTT. Translated, it gives CASSGQGADLLHF.